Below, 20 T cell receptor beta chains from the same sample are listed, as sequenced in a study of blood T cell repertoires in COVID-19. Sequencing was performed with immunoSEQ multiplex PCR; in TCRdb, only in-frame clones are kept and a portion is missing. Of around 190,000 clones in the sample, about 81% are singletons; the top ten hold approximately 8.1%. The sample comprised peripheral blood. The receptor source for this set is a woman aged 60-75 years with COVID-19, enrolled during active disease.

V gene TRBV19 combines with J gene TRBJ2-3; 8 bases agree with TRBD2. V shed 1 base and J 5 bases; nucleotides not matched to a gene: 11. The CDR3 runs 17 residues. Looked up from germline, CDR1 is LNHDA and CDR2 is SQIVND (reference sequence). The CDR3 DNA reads TGTGCCAGTAGTATAGCTCGGGGGGGCCTTTCCATAGATACGCAGTATTTT. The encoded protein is CASSIARGGLSIDTQYF.

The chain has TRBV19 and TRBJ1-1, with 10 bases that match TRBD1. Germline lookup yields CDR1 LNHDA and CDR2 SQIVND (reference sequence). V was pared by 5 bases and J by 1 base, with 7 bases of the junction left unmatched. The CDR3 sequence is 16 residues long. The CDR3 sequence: CASSSGTGASNTEAFF. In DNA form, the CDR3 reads TGTGCCAGTAGTTCCGGGACAGGGGCATCGAACACTGAAGCTTTCTTT.

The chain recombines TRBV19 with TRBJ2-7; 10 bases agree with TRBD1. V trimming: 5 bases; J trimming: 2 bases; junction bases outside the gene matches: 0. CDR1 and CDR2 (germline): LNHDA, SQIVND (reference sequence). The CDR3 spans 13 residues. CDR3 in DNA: TGTGCCAGTAGTGGGACAGGGGCCTACGAGCAGTACTTC. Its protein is CASSGTGAYEQYF.

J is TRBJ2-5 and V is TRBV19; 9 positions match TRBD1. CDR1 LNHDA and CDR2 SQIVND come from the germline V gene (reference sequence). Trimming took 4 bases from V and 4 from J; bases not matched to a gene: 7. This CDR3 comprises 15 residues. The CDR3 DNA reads TGTGCCAGTAGTAGGGGGACAGGGTCCCCAGAGACCCAGTACTTC. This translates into CASSRGTGSPETQYF.

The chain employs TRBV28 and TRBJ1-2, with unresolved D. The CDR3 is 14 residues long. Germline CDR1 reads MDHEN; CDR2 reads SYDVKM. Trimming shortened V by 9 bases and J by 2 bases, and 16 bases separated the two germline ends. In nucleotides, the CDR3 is TGTGCCAGTAAAAGGTCAGGTGACAACTATGGCTACACCTTC. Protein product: CASKRSGDNYGYTF.

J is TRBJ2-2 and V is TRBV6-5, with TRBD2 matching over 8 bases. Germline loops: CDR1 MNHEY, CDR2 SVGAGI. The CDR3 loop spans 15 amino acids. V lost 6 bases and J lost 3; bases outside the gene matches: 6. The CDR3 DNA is TGTGCCAGCAGCCCCAGCGGGAGCGACACCGGGGAGCTGTTTTTT. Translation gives CASSPSGSDTGELFF.

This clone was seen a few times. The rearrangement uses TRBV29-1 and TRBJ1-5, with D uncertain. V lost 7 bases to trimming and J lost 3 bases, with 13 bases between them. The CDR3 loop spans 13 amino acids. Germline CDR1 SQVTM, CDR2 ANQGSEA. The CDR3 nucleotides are TGCAGCGCGGGAGAACAAACCAATCAGCCCCAGCATTTT. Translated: CSAGEQTNQPQHF.

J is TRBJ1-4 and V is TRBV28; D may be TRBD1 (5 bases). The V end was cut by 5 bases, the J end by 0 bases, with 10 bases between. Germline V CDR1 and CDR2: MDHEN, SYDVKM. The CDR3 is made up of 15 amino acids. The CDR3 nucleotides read TGTGCCAGCAGTGGTGGGGGGGCAACTAATGAAAAACTGTTTTTT. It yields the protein CASSGGGATNEKLFF.

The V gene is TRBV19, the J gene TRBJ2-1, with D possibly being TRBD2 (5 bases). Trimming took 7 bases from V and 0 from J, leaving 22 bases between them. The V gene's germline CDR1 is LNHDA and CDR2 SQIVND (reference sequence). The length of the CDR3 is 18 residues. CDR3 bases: TGTGCCAGTATAGGGAGTCGACGCTCGGCGAGCTCCTACAATGAGCAGTTCTTC. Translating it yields CASIGSRRSASSYNEQFF.

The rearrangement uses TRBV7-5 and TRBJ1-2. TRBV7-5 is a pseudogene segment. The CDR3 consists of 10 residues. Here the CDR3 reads CARSTGGYTF. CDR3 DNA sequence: TGTGCCAGAAGCACCGGGGGCTACACCTTC.

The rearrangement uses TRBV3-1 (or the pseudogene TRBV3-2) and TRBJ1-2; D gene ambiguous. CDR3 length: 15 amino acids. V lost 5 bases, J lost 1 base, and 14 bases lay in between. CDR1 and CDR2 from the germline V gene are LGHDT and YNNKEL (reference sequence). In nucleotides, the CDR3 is TGTGCCAGCAGCGGTCATCCCCAGTATAACTATGGCTACACCTTC. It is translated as CASSGHPQYNYGYTF.

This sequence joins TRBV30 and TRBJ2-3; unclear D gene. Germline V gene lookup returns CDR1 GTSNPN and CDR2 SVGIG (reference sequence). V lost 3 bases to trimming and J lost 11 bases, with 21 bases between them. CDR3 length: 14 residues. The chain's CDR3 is CAWRADSLVSKQYF. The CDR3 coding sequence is TGTGCCTGGAGAGCCGACTCGCTTGTTTCAAAGCAGTATTTT.

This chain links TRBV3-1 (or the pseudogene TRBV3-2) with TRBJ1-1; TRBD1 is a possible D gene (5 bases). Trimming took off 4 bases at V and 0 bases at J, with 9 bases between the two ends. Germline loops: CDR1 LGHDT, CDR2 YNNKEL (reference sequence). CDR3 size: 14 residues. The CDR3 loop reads CASSRQGVNTEAFF. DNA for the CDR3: TGTGCCAGCAGCCGCCAGGGCGTGAACACTGAAGCTTTCTTT.

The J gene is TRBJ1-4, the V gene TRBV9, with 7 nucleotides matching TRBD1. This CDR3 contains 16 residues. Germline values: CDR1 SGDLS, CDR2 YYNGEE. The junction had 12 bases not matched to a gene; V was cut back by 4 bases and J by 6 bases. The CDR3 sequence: CASSSDTGAVHEKLFF. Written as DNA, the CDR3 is TGTGCCAGCAGCTCAGACACAGGGGCGGTCCATGAAAAACTGTTTTTT.

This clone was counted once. CDR3 region: CASSSDRGRSDTQYF. The CDR3 DNA reads as TGTGCCAGCAGCTCCGACAGGGGGCGGTCAGATACGCAGTATTTT. The V and J genes are TRBV2 and TRBJ2-3; 10 bases are a match to TRBD1. The CDR3 spans 15 residues. Germline assignment: CDR1 SNHLY and CDR2 FYNNEI. Trimming cost V 6 bases and J 4 bases; bases outside gene matches: 7. Full variable domain (outside the CDR3, taken from reference TRBV2 and TRBJ2-3): EPEVTQTPSHQVTQMGQEVILRCVPISNHLYFYWYRQILGQKVEFLVSFYNNEISEKSEIFDDQFSVERPDGSNFTLKIRSTKLEDSAMYFCASSSDRGRSDTQYFGPGTRLTVL.

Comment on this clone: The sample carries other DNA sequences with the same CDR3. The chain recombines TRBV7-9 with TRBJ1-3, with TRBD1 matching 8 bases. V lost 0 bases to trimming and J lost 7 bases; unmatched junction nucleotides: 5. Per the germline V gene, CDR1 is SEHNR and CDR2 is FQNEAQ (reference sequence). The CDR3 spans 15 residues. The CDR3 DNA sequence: TGTGCCAGCAGCTTAGCCGGACAGGGCTATAACACCATATATTTT. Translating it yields CASSLAGQGYNTIYF.

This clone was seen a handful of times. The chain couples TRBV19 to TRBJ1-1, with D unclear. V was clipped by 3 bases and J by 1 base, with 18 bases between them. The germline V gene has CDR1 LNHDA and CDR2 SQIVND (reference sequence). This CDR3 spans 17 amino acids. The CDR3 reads CASSIGWRASPNTEAFF. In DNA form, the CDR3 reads TGTGCCAGTAGTATCGGGTGGAGGGCCTCCCCGAACACTGAAGCTTTCTTT.

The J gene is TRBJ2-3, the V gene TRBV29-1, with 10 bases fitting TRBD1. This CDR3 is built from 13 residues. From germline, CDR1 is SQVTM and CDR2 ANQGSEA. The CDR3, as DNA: TGCAGTGGTGGACAGGGGGGCCCAGATACGCAGTATTTT. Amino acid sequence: CSGGQGGPDTQYF.

The chain's CDR3 is CASRFGGARSNQPQHF. CDR3 bases: TGTGCCAGCAGATTCGGGGGGGCTCGGAGCAATCAGCCCCAGCATTTT. The V and J genes are TRBV28 and TRBJ1-5; D is perhaps TRBD1 (6 bases). V lost 6 bases, J lost 1 base, and 16 bases lay in between. The CDR3 runs 16 residues. Per germline, CDR1 MDHEN and CDR2 SYDVKM.

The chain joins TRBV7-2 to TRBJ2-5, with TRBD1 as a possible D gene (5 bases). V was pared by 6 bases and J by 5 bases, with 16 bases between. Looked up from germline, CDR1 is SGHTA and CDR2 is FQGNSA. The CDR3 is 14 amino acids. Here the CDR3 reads CASRVQGVGETQYF. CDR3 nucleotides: TGTGCCAGCAGGGTCCAAGGGGTTGGGGAGACCCAGTACTTC.